Shown below are 18 T cell receptor beta chains from a single sample sequenced in a study of OX40 agonist ivuxolimab in advanced cancers. Data came from immunoSEQ multiplex PCR; TCRdb stores just in-frame clones and leaves some out. The sample holds more than 25,000 clones; around 74% are singletons and the top ten take around an eighth. Material: CD4+ or CD8+ T cells sorted from blood, obtained in a trial of the OX40 agonist ivuxolimab. The source is an adult with an advanced solid tumor such as melanoma, head and neck, liver or kidney cancer.

This CDR3 is CASRQQGRGIQYF. The CDR3 DNA sequence: TGTGCCAGCAGGCAACAGGGGAGGGGCATTCAGTACTTC. This sequence joins TRBV6-5 and TRBJ2-4, with D perhaps matching TRBD1 or TRBD2 (7 bases each). The germline gives CDR1 MNHEY, CDR2 SVGAGI. The V gene lost 6 bases and the J gene lost 9 bases, with 15 bases spanning the gap. CDR3 length: 13 amino acids.

The rearrangement joins TRBV6-1 to TRBJ2-7; tentatively, D is TRBD1 or TRBD2 (5 bases each). Trimming took 2 bases from V and 0 from J, leaving 17 bases between them. Germline-derived CDR1 and CDR2 are MNHNS and SASEGT. This CDR3 contains 17 residues. CDR3 region: CASSEYARGPGSYEQYV. DNA for the CDR3: TGTGCCAGCAGTGAATACGCACGGGGACCGGGCTCCTACGAGCAGTACGTC.

The chain couples TRBV7-2 to TRBJ1-2, with D maybe TRBD1 (6 bases). CDR1 is SGHTA, CDR2 FQGNSA, per germline. The CDR3 is 14 residues long. V lost 1 base and J 8 bases, leaving 14 bases between the germline ends. CDR3 coding DNA: TGTGCCAGCAGCTTAGGTGGGGGCGCTAGGGGCTACACCTTC. Protein: CASSLGGGARGYTF.

This chain uses TRBV18 with TRBJ2-5; 7 nucleotides align to TRBD2. The CDR3 is 15 amino acids. Per germline, CDR1 KGHSH and CDR2 LQKENI. V was clipped by 3 bases and J by 4 bases; unmatched bases: 8. The CDR3 DNA follows: TGTGCCAGCTCACCTGTACGCGGGGAGGGAGAGACCCAGTACTTC. This encodes CASSPVRGEGETQYF.

The chain employs TRBV5-1 and TRBJ1-2, with D possibly matching TRBD1 (5 bases). V lost 5 bases and J lost 3, with 11 bases in between. The CDR3 contains 13 residues. Germline V gives CDR1 SGHRS, CDR2 YFSETQ. The CDR3 protein is CASRSPGDYGYTF. CDR3 DNA: TGCGCCAGCAGGTCACCGGGGGACTATGGCTACACCTTC.

This rearrangement joins TRBV5-4 to TRBJ2-7; perhaps TRBD1 as D (5 bases). The CDR3 has 12 residues. Trimming took off 2 bases at V and 3 bases at J, with 6 bases between the two ends. CDR1 and CDR2 (germline): SGHNT, YYREEE (reference sequence). CDR3 bases: TGTGCCAGCAGCTTCCAGGGCTACGAGCAGTACTTC. Translation gives CASSFQGYEQYF.

The J gene is TRBJ1-6, the V gene TRBV2; TRBD1 matches 8 bases. This CDR3 is built from 14 residues. With 8 bases clipped from V and 7 bases from J, the junction kept 7 bases outside the gene matches. Germline V gives CDR1 SNHLY, CDR2 FYNNEI. The CDR3 sequence: CASSRQGLNSPLHF. The CDR3 DNA reads TGTGCCAGCTCTAGACAGGGGTTGAATTCACCCCTCCACTTT. The whole variable domain, filled in from reference TRBV2 and TRBJ1-6, reads EPEVTQTPSHQVTQMGQEVILRCVPISNHLYFYWYRQILGQKVEFLVSFYNNEISEKSEIFDDQFSVERPDGSNFTLKIRSTKLEDSAMYFCASSRQGLNSPLHFGNGTRLTVT.

This sequence joins TRBV5-1 and TRBJ1-1, with D unresolved. Germline values: CDR1 SGHRS, CDR2 YFSETQ. Trimming removed 1 base at V and 1 base at J, with 20 bases between. There are 18 residues in the CDR3. The CDR3 sequence is CASSLIGRRVESNTEAFF. As DNA, the CDR3 is TGCGCCAGCAGCTTGATTGGGCGCAGAGTGGAGTCGAACACTGAAGCTTTCTTT.

The chain employs TRBV5-1 and TRBJ1-1, with a possible D match to TRBD1 (6 bases). The CDR3 consists of 14 residues. Looked up from germline, CDR1 is SGHRS and CDR2 is YFSETQ. Trimming took off 4 bases at V and 1 base at J, with 11 bases between the two ends. Here the CDR3 DNA reads TGCGCCAGCAGCCAGGGGACTCCGAACACTGAAGCTTTCTTT. This gives the protein CASSQGTPNTEAFF.

This chain links TRBV6-5 with TRBJ1-4; D possibly corresponds to TRBD1 (5 bases). Looked up from germline, CDR1 is MNHEY and CDR2 is SVGAGI. Trimming removed 2 bases from V and 3 bases from J, with 7 bases in between. This CDR3 has 14 residues. CDR3 DNA sequence: TGTGCCAGCAGTTACCAGGGACCTAATGAAAAACTGTTTTTT. Residues: CASSYQGPNEKLFF.

This clone was detected only once. The V and J genes are TRBV6-5 and TRBJ1-6; 7 bases are shared with TRBD1. Germline CDR1 MNHEY, CDR2 SVGAGI. The CDR3 has 16 residues. Trimming at V came to 0 bases and at J to 9 bases, leaving 8 bases not matched to a gene. The CDR3 sequence is CASSYSTPSGGSPLHF. CDR3 DNA sequence: TGTGCCAGCAGTTACTCGACCCCTTCAGGGGGTTCACCCCTCCACTTT.

This clone appeared once. The chain carries TRBV7-8 and TRBJ2-7; D is uncertain. CDR1 SGHVS and CDR2 FQNEAQ come from the germline V gene. V was trimmed by 4 bases and J by 0 bases, leaving 7 bases between them. The CDR3 is made up of 13 amino acids. This CDR3 is CASSSGSSYEQYV. The CDR3 DNA is TGTGCCAGCAGCTCCGGAAGCTCCTACGAGCAGTACGTC.

The count of this clone is one. V and J are TRBV10-3 and TRBJ2-2, with TRBD1 matching 8 bases. The CDR3 sequence is 15 residues long. Losses at the gene ends were 11 bases for V and 0 bases for J; bases not matched to a gene: 8. Germline loops: CDR1 ENHRY, CDR2 SYGVKD. DNA for the CDR3: TGTGCCGCCCGCCAGGGGGCATCGAACACCGGGGAGCTGTTTTTT. Its translation: CAARQGASNTGELFF.

The chain couples TRBV2 to TRBJ2-7; D is possibly TRBD2 (6 bases). This CDR3 has 14 residues. The germline CDR1 and CDR2 sequences are SNHLY and FYNNEI. The V gene lost 3 bases and the J gene lost 6 bases, with 15 bases spanning the gap. Written as DNA, the CDR3 is TGTGCCAGCAGTGAGGCAGGAGGGCTTACCGAGCAGTACGTC. This sequence encodes CASSEAGGLTEQYV.

A single count supports this clone. Other DNA sequences in the same sample also yield this CDR3. J is TRBJ2-1 and V is TRBV18; 7 bases map to TRBD2. The CDR3 is 14 residues long. V shed 3 bases and J 7 bases; nucleotides not matched to a gene: 6. Germline assignment: CDR1 KGHSH and CDR2 LQKENI. Written as DNA, the CDR3 is TGTGCCAGCTCACCCCAGGGAGGGTATAATGAGCAGTTCTTC. Translation: CASSPQGGYNEQFF.

The chain is built from TRBV1 and TRBJ2-7; the table's D call, TRBD2, has no DNA check behind it. TRBV1 is described as a pseudogene. The CDR3 has 15 amino acids. This chain's CDR3 is CTSSQEVSGGAEQYV. The CDR3 DNA sequence: TGCACCAGCAGCCAAGAAGTTAGCGGGGGGGCCGAGCAGTACGTC.

The chain joins TRBV29-1 to TRBJ2-3; D is unresolved. From germline, CDR1 is SQVTM and CDR2 ANQGSEA. This CDR3 region has 11 residues. Trimming left V 6 bases short and J 3 bases short, with 7 bases between. The CDR3 DNA is TGCAGCGTACAACCGACAGATACGCAGTATTTT. Translating gives CSVQPTDTQYF.

The chain joins TRBV2 to TRBJ2-3, with D uncertain. Germline V gene lookup returns CDR1 SNHLY and CDR2 FYNNEI. The V gene lost 6 bases and the J gene lost 0 bases, with 13 bases spanning the gap. The CDR3 has 15 amino acids. This CDR3 reads CASSLDVASTDTQYF. The CDR3 DNA reads as TGTGCCAGCAGCCTAGACGTAGCTAGCACAGATACGCAGTATTTT.